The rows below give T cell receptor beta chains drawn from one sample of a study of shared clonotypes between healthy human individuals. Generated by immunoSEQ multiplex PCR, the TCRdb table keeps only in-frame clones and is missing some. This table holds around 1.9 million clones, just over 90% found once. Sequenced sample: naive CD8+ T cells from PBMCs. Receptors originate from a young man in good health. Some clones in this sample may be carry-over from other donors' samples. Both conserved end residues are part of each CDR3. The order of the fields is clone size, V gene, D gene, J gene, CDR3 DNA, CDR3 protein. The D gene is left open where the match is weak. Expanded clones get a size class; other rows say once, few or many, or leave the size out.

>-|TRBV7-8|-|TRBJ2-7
TGTGCCAGCAGCTCCGCGAGGCGCGGGACGTCCTACGAGCAGTACTTC
CASSSARRGTSYEQYF
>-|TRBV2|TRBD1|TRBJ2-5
TGTGCCAGCAGTCCTATCGGACAGGGACAAGAGACCCAGTACTTC
CASSPIGQGQETQYF
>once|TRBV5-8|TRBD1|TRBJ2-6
TGTGCCAGCAGCTTCCGACAGGGGGGATCTGGGGCCAACGTCCTGACTTTC
CASSFRQGGSGANVLTF
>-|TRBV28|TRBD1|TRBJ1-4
TGTGCCAGCAGTTTTCCCCGACAGGGCTTTTGGGAACTGTTTTTT
CASSFPRQGFWELFF
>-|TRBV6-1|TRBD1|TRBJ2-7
TGTGCCAGCAGTGAAGCGGACAGGGGGCCATACGAGCAGTACTTC
CASSEADRGPYEQYF
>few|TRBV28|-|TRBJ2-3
TGTGCCAGCAGTATACGGACAGATAGCACAGATACGCAGTATTTT
CASSIRTDSTDTQYF
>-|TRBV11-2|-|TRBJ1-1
TGTGCCAGCAGCCACTCTCTTGGGTATCCGGGGGCGGGCACTGAAGCTTTCTTT
CASSHSLGYPGAGTEAFF
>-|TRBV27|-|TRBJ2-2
TGTGCCACCAGCAGTCCGGGGACGGGCACCGGGGAGCTGTTTTTT
CATSSPGTGTGELFF
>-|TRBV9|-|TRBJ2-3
TGTGCCAGCAGCAAAACGCGGATTTCCACAGATACGCAGTATTTT
CASSKTRISTDTQYF
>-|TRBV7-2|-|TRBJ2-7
TGTGCCAGCAGCTACGGGGCGCACTACGAGCAGTACTTC
CASSYGAHYEQYF
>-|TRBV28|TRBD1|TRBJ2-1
TGTGCCAGCAGTTCCGGGACAGTCTCCTACAATGAGCAGTTCTTC
CASSSGTVSYNEQFF
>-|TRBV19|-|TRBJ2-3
TGTGCCAGTAGTATAAGTCCATTCACCACAGATACGCAGTATTTT
CASSISPFTTDTQYF
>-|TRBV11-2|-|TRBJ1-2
TGTGCCAGCAGCGGTGCTGGCTACACCTTC
CASSGAGYTF
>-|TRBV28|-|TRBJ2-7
TGTGCCAGCAGCCAGCAGGGGCCCCAGTACGAGCAGTACTTC
CASSQQGPQYEQYF
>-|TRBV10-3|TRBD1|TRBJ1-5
TGTGCCAGCTCAAGGACAGGGGCCGATCAGCCCCAGCATTTT
CASSRTGADQPQHF
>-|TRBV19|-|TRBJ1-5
TGTGCCAGTAGTACGTCGGTGTCTGTTTATAGCAATCAGCCCCAGCATTTT
CASSTSVSVYSNQPQHF
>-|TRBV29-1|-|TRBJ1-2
TGCAGCGTTGAAGATCCGACGGCTAACTATGGCTACACCTTC
CSVEDPTANYGYTF
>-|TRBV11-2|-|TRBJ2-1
TGTGCCAGCAGCTTCAAGGGGGTGATTAGCTCCTACAATGAGCAGTTCTTC
CASSFKGVISSYNEQFF
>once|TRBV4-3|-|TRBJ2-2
TGCGCCAGCAGCCAATTAAAACGTGCGAACACCGGGGAGCTGTTTTTT
CASSQLKRANTGELFF
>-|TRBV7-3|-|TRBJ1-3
TGTGCCAGCAGCAGGGACGGGGCATCTGGAAACACCATATATTTT
CASSRDGASGNTIYF
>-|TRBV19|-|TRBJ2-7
TGTGCCAGTAGTATGGGCAGGGGTTTCTACGAGCAGTACTTC
CASSMGRGFYEQYF
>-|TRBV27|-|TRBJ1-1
TGTGCCAGCAGTTTATTGGGGGCGCGGAACACTGAAGCTTTCTTT
CASSLLGARNTEAFF
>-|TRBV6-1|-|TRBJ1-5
TGTGCCAGCAGTGAAGCACAGGGTTGGCGGCAGCCCCAGCATTTT
CASSEAQGWRQPQHF
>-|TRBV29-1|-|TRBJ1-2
TGCAGCGTGTGGGTTGAGAATGGCTACACCTTC
CSVWVENGYTF
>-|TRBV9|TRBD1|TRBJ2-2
TGTGCCAGCAGGGAACCGGGACAGGGGAACACCGGGGAGCTGTTTTTT
CASREPGQGNTGELFF
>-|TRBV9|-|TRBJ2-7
TGTGCCAGCAGCGTGGGGGCCTCGGTGAACTACGAGCAGTACTTC
CASSVGASVNYEQYF
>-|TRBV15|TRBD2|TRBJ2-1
TGTGCCACCAGCAGCACTGAAATAGCGGGAGTAACTGAGCAGTTCTTC
CATSSTEIAGVTEQFF
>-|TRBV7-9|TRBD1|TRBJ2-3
TGTGCCAGCAGTTTACGGACAGGCTCCTCCACAGATACGCAGTATTTT
CASSLRTGSSTDTQYF
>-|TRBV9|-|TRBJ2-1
TGTGCCAGCAGCGACGGACAGCACAATGAGCAGTTCTTC
CASSDGQHNEQFF
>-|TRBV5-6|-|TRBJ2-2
TGTGCCAGCAGCTTGGAGGAGGGGGTAACAACCGGGGAGCTGTTTTTT
CASSLEEGVTTGELFF
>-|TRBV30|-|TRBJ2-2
TGTGCCGGCCCCGGGGGAGGTGGCGGGGAGCTGTTTTTT
CAGPGGGGGELFF
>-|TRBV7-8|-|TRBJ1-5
TGTGCCAGCAGCTTATTTGCAGGCGGCAATCAGCCCCAGCATTTT
CASSLFAGGNQPQHF
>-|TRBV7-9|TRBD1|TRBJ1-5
TGTGCCAGCAGCTTAGCGCGGCAGGGGGAATATAGCAATCAGCCCCAGCATTTT
CASSLARQGEYSNQPQHF
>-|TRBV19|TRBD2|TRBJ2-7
TGTGCCAGTAGTATCCTAGCGGGAGCCTACGAGCAGTACTTC
CASSILAGAYEQYF
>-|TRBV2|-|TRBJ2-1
TGTGCCAGCATGGGCTACCTCAATGAGCAGTTCTTC
CASMGYLNEQFF
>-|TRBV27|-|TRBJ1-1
TGTGCCAGCAAGGATGTAGGGCCGACTGAAGCTTTCTTT
CASKDVGPTEAFF
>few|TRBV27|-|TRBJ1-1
TGTGCCAGCAGTTTTGGTCCGAACACTGAAGCTTTCTTT
CASSFGPNTEAFF
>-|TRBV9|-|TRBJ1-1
TGTGCCAGCAGCGTAGGTCGGGGGGGAGACACTGAAGCTTTCTTT
CASSVGRGGDTEAFF
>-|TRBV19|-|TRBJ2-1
TGTGCCAGTCGGCTCGCGAACAATGAGCAGTTCTTC
CASRLANNEQFF
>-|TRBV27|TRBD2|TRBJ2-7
TGTGCCAGCAGTTTATCGAGGCGCGGATTGGAAGCGGGACCCGAGCAGTACTTC
CASSLSRRGLEAGPEQYF
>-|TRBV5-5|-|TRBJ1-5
TGTGCCAGCAGCTTCAGCTCCCCGGACCTTAGCAATCAGCCCCAGCATTTT
CASSFSSPDLSNQPQHF
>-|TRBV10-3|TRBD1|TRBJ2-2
TGTGCCATCAGAGCAGGGGGCACCGGGGAGCTGTTTTTT
CAIRAGGTGELFF
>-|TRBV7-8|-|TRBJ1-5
TGTGCCAGCAGCCAAACTCACACACGATACAATCAGCCCCAGCATTTT
CASSQTHTRYNQPQHF
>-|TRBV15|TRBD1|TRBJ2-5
TGTGCCGCCAGCACCCGACAGGGGGATCAAGAGACCCAGTACTTC
CAASTRQGDQETQYF
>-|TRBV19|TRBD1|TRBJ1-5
TGTGCCAGTAGGAGCACGGAGTTGGGACAGGTACTAATCGGGCAGCCCCAGCATTTT
CASRSTELGQVLIGQPQHF
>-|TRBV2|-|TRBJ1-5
TGTGCCAGCAGTGAAAACAGGGTTGGTCAGCCCCAGCATTTT
CASSENRVGQPQHF
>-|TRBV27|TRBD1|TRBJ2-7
TGTGCCAGCAGTCCCTCAGGGGGCTATTCCTACGAGCAGTACTTC
CASSPSGGYSYEQYF
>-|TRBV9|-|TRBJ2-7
TGTGCCAGCAGCCCGACAGGAGCCACCACCTACGAGCAGTACTTC
CASSPTGATTYEQYF
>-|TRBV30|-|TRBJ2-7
TGTGCCTGGGGCGGAGGTGGCGCCCACGAGCAGTACTTC
CAWGGGGAHEQYF
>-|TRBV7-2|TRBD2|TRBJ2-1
TGTGCCAGCAGCCCCGGGGGGTATCACTACAATGAGCAGTTCTTC
CASSPGGYHYNEQFF
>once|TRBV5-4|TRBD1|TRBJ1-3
TGTGCCAGCAGCTTGGAGGGGGCCCGAAACACCATATATTTT
CASSLEGARNTIYF